This TCR beta chain was captured by sequencing in a study of HIV-infected patients and healthy controls (dated by TCRdb to the mid-2010s). In this sample, this clonotype turned up a few times. Its target antigen remains unknown. One base away there is no much larger clone; base qualities are not given. Preparation of the library involved 5' RACE. Reads for this sample came from an Illumina MiSeq. The public sequencing data were trimmed at Q25 with fastp and processed into clonotypes with MiXCR by TCRdb, which kept only in-frame beta chains. Each entry is one CDR3 protein sequence, shown with its most common DNA and genes. This sample has some 70,000 distinct CDR3 sequences in its table, and roughly 21% of those were observed once. Together, the top ten hold about 1.3% of the sample. V loses 0 bases, J loses 2 bases, and the germline ends lie 8 bases apart. According to the germline V gene (reference sequence), CDR1 reads LGHDT and CDR2 reads YNNKEL. The CDR3, cysteine through phenylalanine, is 15 amino acids long. The only DNA kept is the CDR3, 45 bases in frame from the first base.

This receptor was taken from a human donor in good health. This chain is built from TRBV3-1 and TRBJ1-3; no confident D gene assignment can be made. Sequencing used CD4+ T cells from blood. The bases are TGTGCCAGCAGCCAAGATTGGGTACCTGGAAACACCATATATTTT. This sequence encodes CASSQDWVPGNTIYF.